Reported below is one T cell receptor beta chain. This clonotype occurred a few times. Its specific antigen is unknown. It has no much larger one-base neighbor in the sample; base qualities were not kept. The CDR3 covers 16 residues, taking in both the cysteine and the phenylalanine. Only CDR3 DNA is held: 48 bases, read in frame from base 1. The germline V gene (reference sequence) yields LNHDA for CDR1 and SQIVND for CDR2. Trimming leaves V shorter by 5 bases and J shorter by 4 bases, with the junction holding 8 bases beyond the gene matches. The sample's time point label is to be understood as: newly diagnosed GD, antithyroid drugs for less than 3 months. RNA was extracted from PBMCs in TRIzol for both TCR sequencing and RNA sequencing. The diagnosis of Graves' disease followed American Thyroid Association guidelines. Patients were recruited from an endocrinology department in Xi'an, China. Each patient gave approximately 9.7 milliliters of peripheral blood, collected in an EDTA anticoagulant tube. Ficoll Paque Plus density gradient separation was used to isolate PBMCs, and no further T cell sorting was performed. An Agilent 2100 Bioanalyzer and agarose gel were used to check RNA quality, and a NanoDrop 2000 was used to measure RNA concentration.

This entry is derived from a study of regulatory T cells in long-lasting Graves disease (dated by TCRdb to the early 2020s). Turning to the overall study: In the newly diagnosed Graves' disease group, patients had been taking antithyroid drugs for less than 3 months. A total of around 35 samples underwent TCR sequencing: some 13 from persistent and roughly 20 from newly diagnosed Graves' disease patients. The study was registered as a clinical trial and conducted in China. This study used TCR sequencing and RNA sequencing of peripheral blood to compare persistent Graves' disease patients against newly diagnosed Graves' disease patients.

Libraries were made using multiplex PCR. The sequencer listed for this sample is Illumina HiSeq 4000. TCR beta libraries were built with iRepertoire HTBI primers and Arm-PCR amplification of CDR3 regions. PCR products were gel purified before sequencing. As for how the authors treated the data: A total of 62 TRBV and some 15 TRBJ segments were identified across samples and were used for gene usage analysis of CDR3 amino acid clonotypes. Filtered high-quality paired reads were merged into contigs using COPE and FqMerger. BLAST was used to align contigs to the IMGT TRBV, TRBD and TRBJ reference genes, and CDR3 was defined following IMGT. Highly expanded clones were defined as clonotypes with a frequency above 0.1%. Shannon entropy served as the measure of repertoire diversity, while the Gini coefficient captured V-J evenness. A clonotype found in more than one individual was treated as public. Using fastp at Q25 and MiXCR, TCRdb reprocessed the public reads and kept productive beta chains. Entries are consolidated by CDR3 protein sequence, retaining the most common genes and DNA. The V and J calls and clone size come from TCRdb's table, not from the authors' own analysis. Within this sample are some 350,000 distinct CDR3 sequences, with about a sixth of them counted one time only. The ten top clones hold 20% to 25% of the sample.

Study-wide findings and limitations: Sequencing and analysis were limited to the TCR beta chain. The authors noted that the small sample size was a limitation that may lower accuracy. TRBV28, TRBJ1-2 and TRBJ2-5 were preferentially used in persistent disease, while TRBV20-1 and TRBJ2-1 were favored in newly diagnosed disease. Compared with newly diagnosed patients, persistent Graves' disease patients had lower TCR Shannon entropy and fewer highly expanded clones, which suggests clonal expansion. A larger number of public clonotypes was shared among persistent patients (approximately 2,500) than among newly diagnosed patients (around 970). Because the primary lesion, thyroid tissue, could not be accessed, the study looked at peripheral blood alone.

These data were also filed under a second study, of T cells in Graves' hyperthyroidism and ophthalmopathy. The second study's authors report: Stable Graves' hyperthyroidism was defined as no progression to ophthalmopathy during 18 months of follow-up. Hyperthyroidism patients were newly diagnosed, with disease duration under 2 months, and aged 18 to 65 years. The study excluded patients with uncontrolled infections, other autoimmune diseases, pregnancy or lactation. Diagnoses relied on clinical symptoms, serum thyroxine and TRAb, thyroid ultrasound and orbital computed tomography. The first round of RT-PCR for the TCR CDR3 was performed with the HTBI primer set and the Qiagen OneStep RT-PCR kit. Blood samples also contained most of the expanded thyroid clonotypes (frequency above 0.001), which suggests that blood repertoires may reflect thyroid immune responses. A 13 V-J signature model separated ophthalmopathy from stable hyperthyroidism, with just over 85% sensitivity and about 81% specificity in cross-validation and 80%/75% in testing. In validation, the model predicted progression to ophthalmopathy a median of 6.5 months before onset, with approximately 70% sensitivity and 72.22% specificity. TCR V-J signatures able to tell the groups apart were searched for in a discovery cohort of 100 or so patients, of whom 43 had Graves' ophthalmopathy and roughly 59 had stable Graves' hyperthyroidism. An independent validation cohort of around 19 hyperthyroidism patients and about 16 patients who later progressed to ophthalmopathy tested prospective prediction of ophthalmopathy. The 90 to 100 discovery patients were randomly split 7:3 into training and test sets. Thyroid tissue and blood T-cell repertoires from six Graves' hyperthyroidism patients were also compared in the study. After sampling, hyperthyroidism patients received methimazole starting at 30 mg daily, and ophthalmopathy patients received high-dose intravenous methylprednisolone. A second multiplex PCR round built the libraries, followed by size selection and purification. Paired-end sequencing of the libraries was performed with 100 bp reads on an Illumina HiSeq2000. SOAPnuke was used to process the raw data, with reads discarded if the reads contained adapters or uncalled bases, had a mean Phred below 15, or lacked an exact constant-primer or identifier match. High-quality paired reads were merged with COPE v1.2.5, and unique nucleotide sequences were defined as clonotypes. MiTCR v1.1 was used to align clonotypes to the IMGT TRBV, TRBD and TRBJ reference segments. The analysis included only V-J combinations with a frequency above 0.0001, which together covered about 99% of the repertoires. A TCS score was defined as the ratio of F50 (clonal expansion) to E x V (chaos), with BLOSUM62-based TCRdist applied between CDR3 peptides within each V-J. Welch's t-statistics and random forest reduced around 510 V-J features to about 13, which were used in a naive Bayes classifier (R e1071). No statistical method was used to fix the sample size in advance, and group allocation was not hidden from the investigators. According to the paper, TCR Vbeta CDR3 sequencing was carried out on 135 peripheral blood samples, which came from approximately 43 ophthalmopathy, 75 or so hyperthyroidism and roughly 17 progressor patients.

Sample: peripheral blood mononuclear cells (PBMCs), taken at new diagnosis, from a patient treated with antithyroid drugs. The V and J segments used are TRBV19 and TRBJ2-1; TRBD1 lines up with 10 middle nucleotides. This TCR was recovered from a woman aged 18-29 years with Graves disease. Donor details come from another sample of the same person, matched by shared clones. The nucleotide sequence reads TGTGCCAGTAGTGTACTGGGACAGGGGAGATACAATGAGCAGTTCTTC. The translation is CASSVLGQGRYNEQFF.